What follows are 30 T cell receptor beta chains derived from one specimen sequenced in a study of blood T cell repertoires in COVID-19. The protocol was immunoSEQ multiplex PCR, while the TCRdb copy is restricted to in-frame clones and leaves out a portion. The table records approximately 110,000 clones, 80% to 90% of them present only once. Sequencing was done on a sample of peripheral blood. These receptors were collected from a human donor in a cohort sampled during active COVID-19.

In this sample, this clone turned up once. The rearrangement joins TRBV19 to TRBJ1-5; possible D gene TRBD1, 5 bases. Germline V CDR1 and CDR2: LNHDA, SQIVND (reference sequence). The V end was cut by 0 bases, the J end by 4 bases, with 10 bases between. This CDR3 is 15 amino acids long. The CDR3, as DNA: TGTGCCAGTAGTATAGAAGGCCAGGGAAATCAGCCCCAGCATTTT. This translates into CASSIEGQGNQPQHF. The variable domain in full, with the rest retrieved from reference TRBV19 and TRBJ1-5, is DGGITQSPKYLFRKEGQNVTLSCEQNLNHDAMYWYRQDPGQGLRLIYYSQIVNDFQKGDIAEGYSVSREKKESFPLTVTSAQKNPTAFYLCASSIEGQGNQPQHFGDGTRLSIL.

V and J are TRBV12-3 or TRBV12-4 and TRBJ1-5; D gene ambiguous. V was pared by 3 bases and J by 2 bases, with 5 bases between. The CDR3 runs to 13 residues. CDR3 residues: CASSLRGNQPQHF. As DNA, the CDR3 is TGTGCCAGCAGTTTGAGGGGCAATCAGCCCCAGCATTTT.

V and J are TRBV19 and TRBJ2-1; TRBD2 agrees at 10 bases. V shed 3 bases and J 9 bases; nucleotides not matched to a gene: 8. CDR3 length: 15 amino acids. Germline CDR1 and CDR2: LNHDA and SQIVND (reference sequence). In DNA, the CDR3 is TGTGCCAGTAGTATCCCTAGCGGGAGCGTGAGTGAGCAGTTCTTC. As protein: CASSIPSGSVSEQFF.

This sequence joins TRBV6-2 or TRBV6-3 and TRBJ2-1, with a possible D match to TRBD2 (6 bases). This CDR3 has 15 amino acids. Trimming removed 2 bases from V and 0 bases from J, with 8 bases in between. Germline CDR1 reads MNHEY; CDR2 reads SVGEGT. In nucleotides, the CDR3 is TGTGCCAGCAGTTACGCGGGAAGCTCCTACAATGAGCAGTTCTTC. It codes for CASSYAGSSYNEQFF.

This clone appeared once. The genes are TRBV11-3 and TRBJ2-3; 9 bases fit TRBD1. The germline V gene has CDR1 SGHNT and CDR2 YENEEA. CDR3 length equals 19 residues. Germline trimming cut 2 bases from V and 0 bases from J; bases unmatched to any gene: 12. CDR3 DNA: TGTGCCAGCAGCTTATTTCCCCAGAGGACAGGGGTCAGCACAGATACGCAGTATTTT. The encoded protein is CASSLFPQRTGVSTDTQYF.

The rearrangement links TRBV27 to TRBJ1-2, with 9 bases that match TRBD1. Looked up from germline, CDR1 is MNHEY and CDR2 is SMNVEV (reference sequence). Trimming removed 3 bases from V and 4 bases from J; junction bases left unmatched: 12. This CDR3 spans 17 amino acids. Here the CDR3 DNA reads TGTGCCAGCAGTTTTTGGGGTGGGACAGGGACCATCTATGGCTACACCTTC. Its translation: CASSFWGGTGTIYGYTF.

The CDR3 DNA sequence: TGTGCCAGCAGTGAGCCCGTAGGGGGAAAATTCGAGCAGTACTTC. It is translated as CASSEPVGGKFEQYF. The gene calls are TRBV28 and TRBJ2-7; possible D gene TRBD1, 6 bases. V was trimmed by 5 bases and J by 6 bases, leaving 20 bases between them. This CDR3 has 15 residues. CDR1 and CDR2 from the germline V gene are MDHEN and SYDVKM.

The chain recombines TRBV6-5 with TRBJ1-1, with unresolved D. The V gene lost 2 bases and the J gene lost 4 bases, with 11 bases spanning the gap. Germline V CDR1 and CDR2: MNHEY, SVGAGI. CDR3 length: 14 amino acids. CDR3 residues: CASSYDTRVTEAFF. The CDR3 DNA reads TGTGCCAGCAGTTACGACACGCGTGTCACTGAAGCTTTCTTT.

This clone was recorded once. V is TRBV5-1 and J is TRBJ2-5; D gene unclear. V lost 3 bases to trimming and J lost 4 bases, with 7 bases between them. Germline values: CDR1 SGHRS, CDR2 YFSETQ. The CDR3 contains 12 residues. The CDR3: CASSYSPETQYF. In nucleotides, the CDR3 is TGCGCCAGCAGCTACTCACCAGAGACCCAGTACTTC.

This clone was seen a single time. The CDR3 DNA follows: TGTGCCAGCAGCTTAGTTCCGGGGATCCAAATCTCACCCCTCCACTTT. It encodes CASSLVPGIQISPLHF. The chain couples TRBV7-2 to TRBJ1-6; no clear D gene. The CDR3 length is 16 residues. Trimming removed 1 base from V and 10 bases from J, with 17 bases in between. Germline CDR1 and CDR2: SGHTA and FQGNSA. Variable domain in full (rest from reference TRBV7-2 and TRBJ1-6): GAGVSQSPSNKVTEKGKDVELRCDPISGHTALYWYRQSLGQGLEFLIYFQGNSAPDKSGLPSDRFSAERTGGSVSTLTIQRTQQEDSAVYLCASSLVPGIQISPLHFGNGTRLTVT.

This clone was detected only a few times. The CDR3 bases are TGTGCCAGTAGCACTCAAAGGACAGGGGTTAATCAGCCCCAGCATTTT. It is translated as CASSTQRTGVNQPQHF. The chain is built from TRBV19 and TRBJ1-5; TRBD1 aligns across 9 bases. Losses at the gene ends were 6 bases for V and 4 bases for J; bases not matched to a gene: 10. Germline V gene lookup returns CDR1 LNHDA and CDR2 SQIVND (reference sequence). The CDR3 is 16 residues long.

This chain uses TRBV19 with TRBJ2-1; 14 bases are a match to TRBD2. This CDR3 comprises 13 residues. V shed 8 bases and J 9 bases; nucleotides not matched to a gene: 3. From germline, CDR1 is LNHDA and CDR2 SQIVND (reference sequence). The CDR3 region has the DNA TGTGCCAGTCGGACTAGCGGGAGGAGTGAGCAGTTCTTC. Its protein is CASRTSGRSEQFF.

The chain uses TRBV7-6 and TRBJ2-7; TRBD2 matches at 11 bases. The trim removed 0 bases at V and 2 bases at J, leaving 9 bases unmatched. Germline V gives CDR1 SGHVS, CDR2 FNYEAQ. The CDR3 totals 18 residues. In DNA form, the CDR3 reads TGTGCCAGCAGCTTAGCTGAAGTTAGCGGGGGGGCCCCCTACGAGCAGTACTTC. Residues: CASSLAEVSGGAPYEQYF.

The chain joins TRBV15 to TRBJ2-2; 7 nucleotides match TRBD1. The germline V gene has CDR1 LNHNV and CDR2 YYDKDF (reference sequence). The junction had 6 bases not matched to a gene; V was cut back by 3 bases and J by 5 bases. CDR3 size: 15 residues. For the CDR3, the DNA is TGTGCCACCAGCAGGGCATACAGGGGTACCGGGGAGCTGTTTTTT. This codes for CATSRAYRGTGELFF.

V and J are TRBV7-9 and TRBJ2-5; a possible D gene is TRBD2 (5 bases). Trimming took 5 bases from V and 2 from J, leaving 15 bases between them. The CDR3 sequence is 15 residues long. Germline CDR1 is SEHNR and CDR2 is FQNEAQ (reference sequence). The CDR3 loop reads CASSARLAAQETQYF. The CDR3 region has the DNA TGTGCCAGCAGCGCCCGTCTAGCCGCACAAGAGACCCAGTACTTC.

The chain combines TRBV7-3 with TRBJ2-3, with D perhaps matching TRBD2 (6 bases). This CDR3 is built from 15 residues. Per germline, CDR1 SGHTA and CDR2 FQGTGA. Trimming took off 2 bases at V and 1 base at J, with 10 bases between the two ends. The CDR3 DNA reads TGTGCCAGCAGCTTATATCGCGGGGGCACAGATACGCAGTATTTT. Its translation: CASSLYRGGTDTQYF.

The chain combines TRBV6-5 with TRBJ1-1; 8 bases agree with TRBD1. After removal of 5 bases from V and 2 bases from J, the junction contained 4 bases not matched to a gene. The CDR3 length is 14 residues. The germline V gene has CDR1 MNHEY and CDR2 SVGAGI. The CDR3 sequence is CASSLGQGNTEAFF. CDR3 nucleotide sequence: TGTGCCAGCAGTCTAGGACAGGGAAACACTGAAGCTTTCTTT.

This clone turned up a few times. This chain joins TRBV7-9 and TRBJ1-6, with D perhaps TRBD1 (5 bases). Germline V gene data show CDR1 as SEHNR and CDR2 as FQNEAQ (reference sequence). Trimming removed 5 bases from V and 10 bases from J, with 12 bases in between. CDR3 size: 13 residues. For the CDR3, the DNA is TGTGCCAGCAGCGCCAGGGTAGGGTCACCCCTCCACTTT. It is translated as CASSARVGSPLHF.

CDR3 region: CASSQDRRGGETQYF. CDR3 DNA sequence: TGTGCCAGCAGCCAAGATAGGAGGGGGGGAGAGACCCAGTACTTC. This chain connects TRBV3-1 (or the pseudogene TRBV3-2) to TRBJ2-5; possibly TRBD2 for D (7 bases). Trimming shortened V by 0 bases and J by 4 bases, and 12 bases separated the two germline ends. Looked up from germline, CDR1 is LGHDT and CDR2 is YNNKEL (reference sequence). The CDR3 consists of 15 residues.

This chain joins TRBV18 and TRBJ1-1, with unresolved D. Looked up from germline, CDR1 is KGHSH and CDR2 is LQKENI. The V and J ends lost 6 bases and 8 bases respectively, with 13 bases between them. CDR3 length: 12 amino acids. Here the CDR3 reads CASSATRQEAFF. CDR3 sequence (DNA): TGTGCCAGCTCCGCAACCAGGCAGGAAGCTTTCTTT. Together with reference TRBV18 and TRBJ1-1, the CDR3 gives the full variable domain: NAGVMQNPRHLVRRRGQEARLRCSPMKGHSHVYWYRQLPEEGLKFMVYLQKENIIDESGMPKERFSAEFPKEGPSILRIQQVVRGDSAAYFCASSATRQEAFFGQGTRLTVV.

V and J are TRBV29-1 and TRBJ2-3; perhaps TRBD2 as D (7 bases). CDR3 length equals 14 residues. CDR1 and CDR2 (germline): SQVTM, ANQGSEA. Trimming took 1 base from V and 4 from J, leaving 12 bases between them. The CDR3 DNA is TGCAGCGTTGAAGTGGGGGGGGCCGCAGATACGCAGTATTTT. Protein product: CSVEVGGAADTQYF.

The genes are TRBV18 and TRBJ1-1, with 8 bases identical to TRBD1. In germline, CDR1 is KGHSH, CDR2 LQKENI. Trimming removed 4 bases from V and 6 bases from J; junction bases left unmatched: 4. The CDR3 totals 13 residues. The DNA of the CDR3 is TGTGCCAGCTCACGGACAGGGAGCTCTGAAGCTTTCTTT. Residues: CASSRTGSSEAFF.

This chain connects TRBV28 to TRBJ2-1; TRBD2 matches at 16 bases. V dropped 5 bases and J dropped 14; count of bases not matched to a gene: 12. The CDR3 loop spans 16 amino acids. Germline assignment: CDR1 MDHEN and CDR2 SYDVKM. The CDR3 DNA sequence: TGTGCCAGCAGTAGCCTGGGACTAGCGGGAGGGCCGGTCGAGTTCTTC. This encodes CASSSLGLAGGPVEFF.

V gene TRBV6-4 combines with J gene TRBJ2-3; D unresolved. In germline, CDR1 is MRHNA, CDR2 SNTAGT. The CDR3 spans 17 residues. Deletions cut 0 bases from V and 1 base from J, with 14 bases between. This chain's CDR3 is CASSDSPEDWRTDTQYF. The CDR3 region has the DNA TGTGCCAGCAGTGACTCCCCCGAAGATTGGCGCACAGATACGCAGTATTTT.

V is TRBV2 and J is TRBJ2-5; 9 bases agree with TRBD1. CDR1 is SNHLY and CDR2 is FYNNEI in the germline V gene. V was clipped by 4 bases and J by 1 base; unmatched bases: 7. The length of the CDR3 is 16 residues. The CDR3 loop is CASSGWDRDPQETQYF. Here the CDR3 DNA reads TGTGCCAGCAGTGGGTGGGACAGGGATCCCCAAGAGACCCAGTACTTC.

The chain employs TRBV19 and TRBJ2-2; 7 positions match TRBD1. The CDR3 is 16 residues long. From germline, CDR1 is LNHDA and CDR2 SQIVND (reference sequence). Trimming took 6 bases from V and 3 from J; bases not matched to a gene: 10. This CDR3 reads CASRKTGKGYTGELFF. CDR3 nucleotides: TGTGCCAGTAGAAAGACAGGGAAAGGTTACACCGGGGAGCTGTTTTTT.

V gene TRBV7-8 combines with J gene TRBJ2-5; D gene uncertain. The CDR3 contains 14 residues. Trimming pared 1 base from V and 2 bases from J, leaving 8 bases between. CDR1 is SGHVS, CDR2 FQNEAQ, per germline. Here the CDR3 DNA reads TGTGCCAGCAGCTTAGTCAACAAGCAAGAGACCCAGTACTTC. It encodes CASSLVNKQETQYF.

CDR3 sequence: CASSQATSGYNNEQFF. As DNA, the CDR3 is TGCGCCAGCAGCCAAGCTACTAGCGGGTATAATAATGAGCAGTTCTTC. The chain carries TRBV4-3 and TRBJ2-1; TRBD2 matches 9 bases. CDR1 LGHNA and CDR2 YSLEER come from the germline V gene. V trimming: 1 base; J trimming: 7 bases; junction bases outside the gene matches: 8. The CDR3 has 16 amino acids.

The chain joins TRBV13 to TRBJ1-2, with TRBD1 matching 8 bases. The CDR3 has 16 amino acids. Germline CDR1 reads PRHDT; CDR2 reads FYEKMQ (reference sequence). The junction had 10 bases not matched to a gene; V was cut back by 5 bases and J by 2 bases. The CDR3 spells CASSQSQGARNYGYTF. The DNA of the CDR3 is TGTGCCAGCAGCCAATCTCAGGGGGCTCGGAACTATGGCTACACCTTC. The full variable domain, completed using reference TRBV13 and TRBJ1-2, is AAGVIQSPRHLIKEKRETATLKCYPIPRHDTVYWYQQGPGQDPQFLISFYEKMQSDKGSIPDRFSAQQFSDYHSELNMSSLELGDSALYFCASSQSQGARNYGYTFGSGTRLTVV.

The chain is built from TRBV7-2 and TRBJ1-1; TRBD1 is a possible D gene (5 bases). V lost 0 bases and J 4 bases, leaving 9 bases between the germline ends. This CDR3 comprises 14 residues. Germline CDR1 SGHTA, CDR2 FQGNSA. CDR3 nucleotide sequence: TGTGCCAGCAGCTTAGCACGGGGGGGCACTGAAGCTTTCTTT. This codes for CASSLARGGTEAFF.